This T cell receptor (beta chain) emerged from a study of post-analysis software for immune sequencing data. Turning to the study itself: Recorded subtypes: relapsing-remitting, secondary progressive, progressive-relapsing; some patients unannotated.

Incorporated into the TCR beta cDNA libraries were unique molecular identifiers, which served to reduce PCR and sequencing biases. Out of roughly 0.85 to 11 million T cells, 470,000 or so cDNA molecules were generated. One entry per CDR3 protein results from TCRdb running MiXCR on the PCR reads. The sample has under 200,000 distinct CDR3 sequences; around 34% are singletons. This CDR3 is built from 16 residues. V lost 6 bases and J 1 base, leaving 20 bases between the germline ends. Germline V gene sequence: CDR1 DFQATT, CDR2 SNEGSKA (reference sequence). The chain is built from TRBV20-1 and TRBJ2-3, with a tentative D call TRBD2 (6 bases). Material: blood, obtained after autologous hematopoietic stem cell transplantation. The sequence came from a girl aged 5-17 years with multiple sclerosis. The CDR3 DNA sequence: TGCAGTGCCCCCCGGGGGAGTCCAACCCGCACAGATACGCAGTATTTT. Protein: CSAPRGSPTRTDTQYF.